The 13 T cell receptor beta chains in this list originate from one sample, sequenced in a study of CD8 T cells in Susac syndrome. After extraction with the RNeasy kit, about 0.5 to 1 ug of the RNA was reverse transcribed using random hexamers. TCRdb fed the immunoSEQ multiplex PCR reads into MiXCR, producing one record per CDR3 protein. The sample records 150,000 to 160,000 distinct CDR3 sequences, 85% to 95% being singletons. Sequencing was performed on CD8+ T cells from PBMCs. These receptor sequences come from a human donor with multiple sclerosis.

The rearrangement links TRBV6-6 to TRBJ1-1; D is possibly TRBD1 (5 bases). Per germline, CDR1 MNHNY and CDR2 SVGAGI (reference sequence). Trimming left V 8 bases short and J 4 bases short, with 11 bases between. CDR3 length: 12 residues. CDR3 sequence (DNA): TGTGCCAGCCTCCAGGGACGCACTGAAGCTTTCTTT. It codes for CASLQGRTEAFF.

This sequence joins TRBV23-1 and TRBJ1-1; D not certain. TRBV23-1 carries the ORF label, with uncertain function. The V gene lost 5 bases and the J gene lost 1 base, with 8 bases spanning the gap. The CDR3 is 13 amino acids. The CDR3 spells CASSSQTNTEAFF. The DNA of the CDR3 is TGCGCCAGCAGTTCTCAGACGAACACTGAAGCTTTCTTT.

This rearrangement joins TRBV3-1 to TRBJ2-5, with D possibly called TRBD1 or TRBD2 (5 bases each). This CDR3 has 16 residues. Deletions cut 1 base from V and 7 bases from J, with 19 bases between. From germline, CDR1 is LGHDT and CDR2 YNNKEL (reference sequence). The CDR3 here is CASSQGEGPDWGTQYF. CDR3 sequence (DNA): TGTGCCAGCAGCCAAGGAGAGGGACCCGATTGGGGGACCCAGTACTTC.

The chain recombines TRBV5-1 with TRBJ2-5; D is perhaps TRBD1 (5 bases). The germline V and J ends were trimmed by 4 bases and 5 bases, with 18 bases remaining between them. This CDR3 has 15 residues. Germline CDR1 and CDR2: SGHRS and YFSETQ. CDR3: CASSPRGARDETQYF. CDR3 in DNA: TGCGCCAGCAGCCCTCGTGGGGCTAGAGATGAGACCCAGTACTTC.

The chain recombines TRBV3-1 with TRBJ2-7; D possibly corresponds to TRBD2 (5 bases). Germline-derived CDR1 and CDR2 are LGHDT and YNNKEL (reference sequence). V was trimmed by 2 bases and J by 3 bases, leaving 17 bases between them. The CDR3 runs 16 residues. CDR3 sequence reads: CASSQIKALRGYEQYF. CDR3 DNA: TGTGCCAGCAGCCAAATCAAGGCCCTACGGGGCTACGAGCAGTACTTC.

The rearrangement joins TRBV12-3 or TRBV12-4 to TRBJ1-2, with a weak D call TRBD1 (5 bases). The CDR3 has 15 amino acids. The ends were cut back, 5 bases at V and 4 bases at J, with 17 bases in the middle. CDR3 in amino acids: CASSNFGEGIYGYTF. The DNA of the CDR3 is TGTGCCAGCAGTAATTTCGGGGAGGGGATCTATGGCTACACCTTC.

The chain couples TRBV27 to TRBJ1-2, with D unclear. CDR3 size: 13 residues. Germline values: CDR1 MNHEY, CDR2 SMNVEV (reference sequence). Trimming took 2 bases from V and 5 from J, leaving 9 bases between them. CDR3 sequence reads: CASSLKMDYGYTF. DNA of the CDR3: TGTGCCAGCAGTTTAAAGATGGATTATGGCTACACCTTC.

This clonotype has just one count. The chain links TRBV11-2 to TRBJ2-3; no definite D call. Trimming removed 1 base from V and 5 bases from J, with 4 bases in between. CDR1 is SGHAT and CDR2 is FQNNGV in the germline V gene. CDR3 length equals 12 residues. The CDR3 region has the DNA TGTGCCAGCAGCTTAGTGGAAGATACGCAGTATTTT. Translation gives CASSLVEDTQYF.

The V and J genes are TRBV2 and TRBJ2-1; D assignment may be TRBD1 or TRBD2 (6 bases each). Per the germline V gene, CDR1 is SNHLY and CDR2 is FYNNEI. The CDR3 length is 12 residues. Trimming pared 11 bases from V and 6 bases from J, leaving 14 bases between. CDR3 protein: CAGVGGLNEQFF. The CDR3 DNA reads as TGTGCCGGGGTAGGGGGACTCAATGAGCAGTTCTTC.

This clonotype was counted once. This chain joins TRBV7-6 and TRBJ1-1; a possible D gene is TRBD1 (6 bases). Trimming pared 5 bases from V and 4 bases from J, leaving 20 bases between. The CDR3 spans 16 residues. The V gene's germline CDR1 is SGHVS and CDR2 FNYEAQ. CDR3 coding DNA: TGTGCCAGCAGCCCAAACCTACAGGGCGGGAGCACTGAAGCTTTCTTT. Residues: CASSPNLQGGSTEAFF. Combining the CDR3 with reference TRBV7-6 and TRBJ1-1 gives the whole variable domain GAGVSQSPRYKVTKRGQDVALRCDPISGHVSLYWYRQALGQGPEFLTYFNYEAQQDKSGLPNDRFSAERPEGSISTLTIQRTEQRDSAMYRCASSPNLQGGSTEAFFGQGTRLTVV.

The genes are TRBV20-1 and TRBJ2-1; TRBD1 matches 11 bases. The junction had 5 bases not matched to a gene; V was cut back by 6 bases and J by 4 bases. The length of the CDR3 is 14 residues. Germline assignment: CDR1 DFQATT and CDR2 SNEGSKA (reference sequence). For the CDR3, the DNA is TGCAGTGCGTCCGGGACAGGGGGTTACAATGAGCAGTTCTTC. Its translation: CSASGTGGYNEQFF.

The J gene is TRBJ2-5, the V gene TRBV7-2; D is undetermined. The CDR3 is 15 residues long. V lost 3 bases and J lost 2, with 13 bases in between. Germline V gene data show CDR1 as SGHTA and CDR2 as FQGNSA. CDR3 coding DNA: TGTGCCAGCAGCTTGAACTGGGTCAATCAAGAGACCCAGTACTTC. Residues: CASSLNWVNQETQYF.

The chain recombines TRBV30 with TRBJ1-1, with D maybe TRBD1 (5 bases). The CDR3 extends over 12 amino acids. The V and J ends lost 5 bases and 1 base respectively, with 8 bases between them. Germline CDR1 GTSNPN, CDR2 SVGIG (reference sequence). The CDR3 DNA follows: TGTGCCTGGGGGGGGACGAACACTGAAGCTTTCTTT. It translates to CAWGGTNTEAFF.